The 24 T cell receptor beta chains reported below all come from one sample, sequenced in a study of blood T cell repertoires in COVID-19. Generated by immunoSEQ multiplex PCR, the TCRdb table keeps only in-frame clones and is missing some. The table records 150,000 to 200,000 clones, around 81% of them present only once. The sample taken for sequencing was PBMCs or T cells enriched from blood (not recorded which). The receptors derive from a man aged 40-49 years who had recovered from COVID-19.

The chain combines TRBV3-1 (or the pseudogene TRBV3-2) with TRBJ1-1, with 7 bases matching TRBD1. Trimming took 1 base from V and 4 from J; bases not matched to a gene: 6. Germline V CDR1 and CDR2: LGHDT, YNNKEL (reference sequence). The CDR3 is 15 amino acids. DNA for the CDR3: TGTGCCAGCAGCCAAGCCGACAGGGAAAGCACTGAAGCTTTCTTT. Its translation: CASSQADRESTEAFF.

In this sample, this clone turned up many times. The rearrangement joins TRBV10-3 to TRBJ1-2, with unresolved D. Trimming shortened V by 1 base and J by 0 bases, and 15 bases separated the two germline ends. Germline CDR1 ENHRY, CDR2 SYGVKD. This CDR3 is built from 17 residues. The CDR3 DNA follows: TGTGCCATCAGTGAGTTACAGTCCCTCCAAGCTAACTATGGCTACACCTTC. This encodes CAISELQSLQANYGYTF.

The rearrangement uses TRBV6-4 and TRBJ2-2; TRBD1 agrees at 8 bases. The germline gives CDR1 MRHNA, CDR2 SNTAGT. There are 15 residues in the CDR3. V lost 0 bases, J lost 3 bases, and 0 bases stayed unmatched. CDR3 in DNA: TGTGCCAGCAGTGACTCGACAGGGGACACCGGGGAGCTGTTTTTT. Residues: CASSDSTGDTGELFF.

V gene TRBV19 combines with J gene TRBJ2-5; TRBD1 aligns across 7 bases. CDR1 is LNHDA and CDR2 is SQIVND in the germline V gene (reference sequence). The CDR3 extends over 14 amino acids. V lost 4 bases and J lost 5; bases outside the gene matches: 7. The CDR3, as DNA: TGTGCCAGTAGTAGAAGACAGGGATGGGAGACCCAGTACTTC. Its translation is CASSRRQGWETQYF.

The rearrangement joins TRBV13 to TRBJ1-1, with D unresolved. Germline lookup yields CDR1 PRHDT and CDR2 FYEKMQ (reference sequence). Trimming took off 8 bases at V and 1 base at J, with 14 bases between the two ends. This CDR3 spans 14 amino acids. In DNA form, the CDR3 reads TGTGCCAGCCTAACCCTGGGCGAGAACACTGAAGCTTTCTTT. Residues: CASLTLGENTEAFF.

CDR3 amino acids: CASSVSSNSPLHF. The CDR3, as DNA: TGTGCCAGCAGTGTGTCCTCCAATTCACCCCTCCACTTT. This chain links TRBV2 with TRBJ1-6; D not certain. CDR3 length equals 13 residues. V was cut by 4 bases and J by 7 bases, with 8 bases left in between. CDR1 is SNHLY, CDR2 FYNNEI, per germline.

V is TRBV7-6 and J is TRBJ2-7, with D possibly being TRBD1 (6 bases). The V end was cut by 7 bases, the J end by 4 bases, with 20 bases between. The CDR3 length is 15 residues. Germline assignment: CDR1 SGHVS and CDR2 FNYEAQ. The CDR3 nucleotides read TGTGCCAGCACCCCCCAACAGGGCCCCCTGTACGAGCAGTACTTC. It translates to CASTPQQGPLYEQYF.

The genes are TRBV18 and TRBJ2-3; weak D call: TRBD1 (5 bases). CDR1 KGHSH and CDR2 LQKENI come from the germline V gene. With 4 bases removed from V and 5 bases from J, the gap between germline ends came to 16 bases. The CDR3 totals 15 residues. CDR3 nucleotide sequence: TGTGCCAGCTCACGCAACCGCAGGGAAGGAGATACGCAGTATTTT. Translated, it gives CASSRNRREGDTQYF.

The genes are TRBV7-9 and TRBJ1-1; D is unresolved. The CDR3 spans 14 residues. Germline-derived CDR1 and CDR2 are SEHNR and FQNEAQ (reference sequence). V lost 5 bases and J lost 2, with 12 bases in between. CDR3 coding DNA: TGTGCCAGCAGCGGGCCGTCAGGTAACACTGAAGCTTTCTTT. It yields the protein CASSGPSGNTEAFF.

J is TRBJ1-1 and V is TRBV5-3; no definite D call. TRBV5-3 belongs to the ORF category, with a function that is uncertain. CDR3 length: 13 residues. V was trimmed by 4 bases and J by 11 bases, leaving 18 bases between them. CDR3 residues: CARSPRPTREAFF. CDR3 DNA: TGTGCCAGAAGCCCGAGACCAACCCGGGAGGCTTTCTTT.

In this sample, this clone turned up many times. The gene calls are TRBV19 and TRBJ1-1, with D possibly being TRBD1 (5 bases). The CDR3 runs to 13 residues. The V end lost 3 bases, the J end lost 5 bases, and 10 bases lay between the germline ends. Germline loops: CDR1 LNHDA, CDR2 SQIVND (reference sequence). The CDR3 region has the DNA TGTGCCAGTAGTATCAGACGGGGGACTGAAGCTTTCTTT. Residues: CASSIRRGTEAFF.

V gene TRBV12-3 or TRBV12-4 combines with J gene TRBJ1-1; possibly TRBD1 for D (5 bases). This CDR3 has 13 residues. V was pared by 6 bases and J by 6 bases, with 14 bases between. CDR3 region: CASSRREGPEAFF. For the CDR3, the DNA is TGTGCCAGCAGCCGCAGGGAGGGACCTGAAGCTTTCTTT.

The rearrangement joins TRBV11-1 to TRBJ2-1; the match to TRBD1 covers 7 bases. Per the germline V gene, CDR1 is SGHAT and CDR2 is FQDESV (reference sequence). The CDR3 is 12 amino acids. The J segment lost 7 bases and the V segment lost 4 bases, leaving 1 base of the junction unmatched. The chain's CDR3 is CASSYRGNEQFF. CDR3 DNA sequence: TGTGCCAGCAGCTACAGGGGAAATGAGCAGTTCTTC. Supplemented by reference TRBV11-1 and TRBJ2-1, the full variable domain reads EAEVAQSPRYKITEKSQAVAFWCDPISGHATLYWYRQILGQGPELLVQFQDESVVDDSQLPKDRFSAERLKGVDSTLKIQPAELGDSAMYLCASSYRGNEQFFGPGTRLTVL.

The chain links TRBV5-6 to TRBJ2-7, with 9 bases that match TRBD1. The germline V gene has CDR1 SGHDT and CDR2 YYEEEE. Trimming cost V 0 bases and J 1 base; bases outside gene matches: 8. The CDR3 is 17 residues long. CDR3 sequence reads: CASSLARQGGRSYEQYV. DNA for the CDR3: TGTGCCAGCAGCTTGGCCCGACAGGGGGGGAGATCCTACGAGCAGTACGTC.

The V and J genes are TRBV5-4 and TRBJ2-1; 10 bases map to TRBD2. The CDR3 covers 15 residues. The V and J ends lost 2 bases and 6 bases, in that order; junction bases with no gene match: 5. CDR1 SGHNT and CDR2 YYREEE come from the germline V gene (reference sequence). In nucleotides, the CDR3 is TGTGCCAGCAGCTTTAGCGGGGGGCTCCTCAATGAGCAGTTCTTC. It specifies CASSFSGGLLNEQFF. Variable domain in full (rest from reference TRBV5-4 and TRBJ2-1): ETGVTQSPTHLIKTRGQQVTLRCSSQSGHNTVSWYQQALGQGPQFIFQYYREEENGRGNFPPRFSGLQFPNYSSELNVNALELDDSALYLCASSFSGGLLNEQFFGPGTRLTVL.

The chain links TRBV24-1 to TRBJ2-5; maybe TRBD2 (7 bases). Deletions cut 0 bases from V and 5 bases from J, with 9 bases between. Germline V gives CDR1 KGHDR, CDR2 SFDVKD. The CDR3 has 14 amino acids. The CDR3 loop reads CATSDLSGGETQYF. In DNA, the CDR3 is TGTGCCACCAGTGATTTGTCGGGGGGCGAGACCCAGTACTTC.

V and J are TRBV30 and TRBJ2-7; D possibly corresponds to TRBD1 (5 bases). Trimming took 1 base from V and 0 from J, leaving 28 bases between them. This CDR3 is 20 amino acids long. Germline CDR1 reads GTSNPN; CDR2 reads SVGIG (reference sequence). The CDR3 spells CAWSARPYRRRNRSSYEQYF. DNA for the CDR3: TGTGCCTGGAGTGCCCGGCCTTACAGGCGCCGGAATAGGAGCTCCTACGAGCAGTACTTC.

The gene calls are TRBV5-1 and TRBJ2-1, with 12 bases identical to TRBD2. V shed 10 bases, J shed 7 bases, and the junction held 9 bases outside the gene matches. Germline V gene data show CDR1 as SGHRS and CDR2 as YFSETQ. The CDR3 length is 14 residues. CDR3 sequence (DNA): TGCGCCGGACGGGCTAGCGGGGGGGCAAATGAGCAGTTCTTC. It is translated as CAGRASGGANEQFF. Drawing the rest from reference TRBV5-1 and TRBJ2-1, the complete variable domain is KAGVTQTPRYLIKTRGQQVTLSCSPISGHRSVSWYQQTPGQGLQFLFEYFSETQRNKGNFPGRFSGRQFSNSRSEMNVSTLELGDSALYLCAGRASGGANEQFFGPGTRLTVL.

The chain employs TRBV18 and TRBJ2-7; no clear D gene. V shed 3 bases and J shed 0 bases, with 3 bases lying between them. The CDR3 totals 12 residues. Germline CDR1 is KGHSH and CDR2 is LQKENI. CDR3 loop: CASSPSSYEQYV. CDR3 bases: TGTGCCAGCTCACCCAGCTCCTACGAGCAGTACGTC.

The chain has TRBV25-1 and TRBJ2-1; D gene ambiguous. V lost 9 bases to trimming and J lost 9 bases, with 9 bases between them. The CDR3 loop spans 10 amino acids. The germline V gene has CDR1 MGHDK and CDR2 SYGVNS. The CDR3 reads CARVEVEQFF. The CDR3 region has the DNA TGTGCCAGAGTCGAGGTTGAGCAGTTCTTC.

This chain joins TRBV7-9 and TRBJ1-1; TRBD1 matches 9 bases. Germline-derived CDR1 and CDR2 are SEHNR and FQNEAQ (reference sequence). J lost 1 base, V lost 6 bases, and 3 bases had no gene match. The CDR3 runs to 14 residues. This CDR3 reads CASRKQGANTEAFF. The CDR3 nucleotides read TGTGCCAGCAGGAAACAGGGGGCGAACACTGAAGCTTTCTTT.

This rearrangement joins TRBV6-1 to TRBJ1-1, with D unclear. Germline CDR1 MNHNS, CDR2 SASEGT. CDR3 size: 14 residues. Trimming pared 2 bases from V and 0 bases from J, leaving 7 bases between. CDR3 sequence (DNA): TGTGCCAGCAGTGAACCAGGTGTGAACACTGAAGCTTTCTTT. This sequence encodes CASSEPGVNTEAFF.

Notes on this clone: The germline gene is not matched at one end of the junction; a read error may be the cause. The chain carries TRBV5-4 and TRBJ1-2; D ambiguous. This CDR3 contains 13 residues. The germline V gene has CDR1 SGHNT and CDR2 YYREEE (reference sequence). The CDR3 here is CASTLSEQYGYTF. The CDR3 DNA follows: TGTGCCAGCACCTTGTCGGAGCAGTATGGCTACACCTTC.

This chain connects TRBV2 to TRBJ1-1; TRBD1 aligns across 7 bases. Unmatched junction bases numbered 6, after V lost 8 bases and J lost 0 bases. CDR3 size: 14 residues. In germline, CDR1 is SNHLY, CDR2 FYNNEI. The CDR3 DNA sequence: TGTGCCAGCCTGGGACAGTCAGTGAACACTGAAGCTTTCTTT. It encodes CASLGQSVNTEAFF.